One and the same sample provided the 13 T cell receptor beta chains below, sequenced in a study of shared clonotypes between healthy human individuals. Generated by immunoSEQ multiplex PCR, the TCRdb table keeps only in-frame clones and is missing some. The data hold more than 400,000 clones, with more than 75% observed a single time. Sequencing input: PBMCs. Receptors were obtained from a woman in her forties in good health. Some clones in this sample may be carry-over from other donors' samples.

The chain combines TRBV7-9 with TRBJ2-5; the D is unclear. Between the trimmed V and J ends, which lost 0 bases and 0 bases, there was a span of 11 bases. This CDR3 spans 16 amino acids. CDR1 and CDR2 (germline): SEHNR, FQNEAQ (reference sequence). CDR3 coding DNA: TGTGCCAGCAGCTTAGCCATCAGCCTGTACCAAGAGACCCAGTACTTC. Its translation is CASSLAISLYQETQYF.

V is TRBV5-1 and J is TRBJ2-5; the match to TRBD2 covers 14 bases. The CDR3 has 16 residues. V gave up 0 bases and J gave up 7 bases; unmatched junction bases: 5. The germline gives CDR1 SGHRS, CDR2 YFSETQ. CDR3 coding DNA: TGCGCCAGCAGCTTGGGGACTAGCGGGAGGATCGGGACCCAGTACTTC. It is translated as CASSLGTSGRIGTQYF.

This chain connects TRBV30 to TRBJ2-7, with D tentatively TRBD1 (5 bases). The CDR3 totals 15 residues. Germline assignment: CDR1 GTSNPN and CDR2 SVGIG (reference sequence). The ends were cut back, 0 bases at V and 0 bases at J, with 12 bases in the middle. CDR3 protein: CAWSVGATSSYEQYF. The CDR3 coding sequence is TGTGCCTGGAGTGTAGGGGCCACCAGCTCCTACGAGCAGTACTTC. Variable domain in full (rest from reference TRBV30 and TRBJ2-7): SQTIHQWPATLVQPVGSPLSLECTVEGTSNPNLYWYRQAAGRGLQLLFYSVGIGQISSEVPQNLSASRPQDRQFILSSKKLLLSDSGFYLCAWSVGATSSYEQYFGPGTRLTVT.

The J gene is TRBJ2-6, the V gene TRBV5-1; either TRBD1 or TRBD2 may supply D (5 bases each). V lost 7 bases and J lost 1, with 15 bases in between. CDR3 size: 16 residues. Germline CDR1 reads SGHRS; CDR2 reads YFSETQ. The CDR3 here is CASAIEGQSGANVLTF. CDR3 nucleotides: TGCGCCAGCGCGATCGAGGGGCAATCTGGGGCCAACGTCCTGACTTTC.

The CDR3 region is CASSSGAGRQPQHF. CDR3 bases: TGTGCCAGCAGTTCCGGGGCCGGAAGGCAGCCCCAGCATTTT. V and J are TRBV27 and TRBJ1-5; D may be TRBD1 (5 bases). Trimming took 4 bases from V and 7 from J, leaving 14 bases between them. This CDR3 has 14 residues. Germline assignment: CDR1 MNHEY and CDR2 SMNVEV (reference sequence).

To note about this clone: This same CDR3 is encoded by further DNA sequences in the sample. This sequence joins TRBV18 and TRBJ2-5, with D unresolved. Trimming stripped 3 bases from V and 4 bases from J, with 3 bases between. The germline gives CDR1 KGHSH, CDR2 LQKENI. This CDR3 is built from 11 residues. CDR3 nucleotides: TGTGCCAGCTCACCCCTAGAGACCCAGTACTTC. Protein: CASSPLETQYF.

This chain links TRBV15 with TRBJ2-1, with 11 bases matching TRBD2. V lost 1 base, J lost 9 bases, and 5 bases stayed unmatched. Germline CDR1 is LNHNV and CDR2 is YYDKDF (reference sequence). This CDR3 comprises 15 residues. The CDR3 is CATSRVLAGAAEQFF. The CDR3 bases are TGTGCCACCAGCAGAGTACTAGCGGGAGCGGCTGAGCAGTTCTTC.

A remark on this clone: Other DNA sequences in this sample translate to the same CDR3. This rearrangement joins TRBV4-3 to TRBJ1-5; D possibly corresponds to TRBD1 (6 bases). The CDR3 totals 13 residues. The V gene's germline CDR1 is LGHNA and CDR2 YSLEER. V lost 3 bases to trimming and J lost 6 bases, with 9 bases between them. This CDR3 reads CASSQGQGQPQHF. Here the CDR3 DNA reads TGCGCCAGCAGCCAGGGACAAGGTCAGCCCCAGCATTTT.

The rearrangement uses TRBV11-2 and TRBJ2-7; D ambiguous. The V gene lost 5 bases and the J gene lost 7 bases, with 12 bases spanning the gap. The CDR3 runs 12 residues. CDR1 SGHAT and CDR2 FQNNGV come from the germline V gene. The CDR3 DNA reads TGTGCCAGCAGCCCGGGCCTCGGGGAGCAGTACTTC. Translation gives CASSPGLGEQYF.

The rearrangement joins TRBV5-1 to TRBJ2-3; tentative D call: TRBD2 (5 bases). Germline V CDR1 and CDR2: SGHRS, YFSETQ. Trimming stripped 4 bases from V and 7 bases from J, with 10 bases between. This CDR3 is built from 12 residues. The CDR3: CASSTDFYTQYF. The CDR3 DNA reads TGCGCCAGCAGCACGGACTTTTATACGCAGTATTTT.

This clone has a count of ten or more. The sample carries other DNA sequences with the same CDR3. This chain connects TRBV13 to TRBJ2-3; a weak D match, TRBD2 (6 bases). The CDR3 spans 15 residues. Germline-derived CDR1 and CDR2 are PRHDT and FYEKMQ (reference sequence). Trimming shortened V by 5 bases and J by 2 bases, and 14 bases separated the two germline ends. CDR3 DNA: TGTGCCAGCAGCACCCGCCGGACTAACACAGATACGCAGTATTTT. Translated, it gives CASSTRRTNTDTQYF.

CDR3 sequence reads: CASSFPWLGETQYF. In nucleotides, the CDR3 is TGTGCCAGCAGCTTCCCGTGGCTGGGGGAGACCCAGTACTTC. The chain joins TRBV7-2 to TRBJ2-5; D remains unclear. The germline gives CDR1 SGHTA, CDR2 FQGNSA. This CDR3 contains 14 residues. Trimming took 3 bases from V and 5 from J, leaving 13 bases between them.

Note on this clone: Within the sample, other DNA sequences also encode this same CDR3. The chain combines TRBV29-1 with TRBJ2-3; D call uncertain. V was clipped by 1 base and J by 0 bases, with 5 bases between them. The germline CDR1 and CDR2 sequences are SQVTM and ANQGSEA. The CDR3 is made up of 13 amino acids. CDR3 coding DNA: TGCAGCGTTGAAGGGGGTAGCACAGATACGCAGTATTTT. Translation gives CSVEGGSTDTQYF.